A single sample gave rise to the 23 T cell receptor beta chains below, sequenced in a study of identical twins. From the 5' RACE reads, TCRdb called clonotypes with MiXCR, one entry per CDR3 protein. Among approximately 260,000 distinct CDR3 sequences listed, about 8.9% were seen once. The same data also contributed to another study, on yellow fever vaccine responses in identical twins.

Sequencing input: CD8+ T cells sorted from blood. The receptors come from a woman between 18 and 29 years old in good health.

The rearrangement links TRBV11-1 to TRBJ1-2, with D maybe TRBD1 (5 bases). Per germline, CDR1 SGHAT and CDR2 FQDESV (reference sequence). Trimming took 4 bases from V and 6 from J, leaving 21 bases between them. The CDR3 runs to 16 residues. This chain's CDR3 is CASSSSGSTGYDGYTF. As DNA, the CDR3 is TGTGCCAGCAGCTCTTCGGGGTCAACAGGTTACGATGGCTACACCTTC.

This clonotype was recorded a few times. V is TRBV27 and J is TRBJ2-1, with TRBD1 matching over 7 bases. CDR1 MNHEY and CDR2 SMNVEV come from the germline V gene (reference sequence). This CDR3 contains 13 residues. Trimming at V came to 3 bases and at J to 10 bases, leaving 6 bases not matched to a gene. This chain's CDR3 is CASSFQGVSEQFF. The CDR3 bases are TGTGCCAGCAGTTTTCAGGGGGTCTCAGAGCAGTTCTTC.

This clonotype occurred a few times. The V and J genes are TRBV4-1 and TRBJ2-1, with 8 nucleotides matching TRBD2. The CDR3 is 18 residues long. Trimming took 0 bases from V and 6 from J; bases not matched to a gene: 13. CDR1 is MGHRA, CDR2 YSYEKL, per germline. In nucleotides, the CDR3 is TGCGCCAGCAGCCAAGATGTGGCGGGGGGAACCGGGTTCAATGAGCAGTTCTTC. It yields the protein CASSQDVAGGTGFNEQFF.

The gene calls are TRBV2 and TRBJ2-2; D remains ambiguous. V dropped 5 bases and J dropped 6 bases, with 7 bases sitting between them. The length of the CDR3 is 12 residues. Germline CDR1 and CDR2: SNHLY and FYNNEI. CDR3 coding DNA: TGTGCCAGCAGTACCAGAGCCGGGGAGCTGTTTTTT. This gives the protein CASSTRAGELFF.

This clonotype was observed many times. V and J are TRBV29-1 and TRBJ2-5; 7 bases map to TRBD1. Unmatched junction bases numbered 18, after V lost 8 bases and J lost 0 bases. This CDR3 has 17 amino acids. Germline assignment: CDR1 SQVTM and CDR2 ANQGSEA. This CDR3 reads CSHAGGPNSMYQETQYF. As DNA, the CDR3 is TGCAGCCACGCAGGGGGACCCAACTCAATGTACCAAGAGACCCAGTACTTC.

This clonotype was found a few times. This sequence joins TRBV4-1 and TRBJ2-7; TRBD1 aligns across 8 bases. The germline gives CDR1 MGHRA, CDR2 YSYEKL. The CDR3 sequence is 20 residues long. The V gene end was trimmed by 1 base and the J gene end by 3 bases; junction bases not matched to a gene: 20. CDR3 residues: CASSQVAGQVPTYEYYEQYF. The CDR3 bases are TGCGCCAGCAGCCAAGTTGCGGGACAGGTGCCTACGTACGAGTACTACGAGCAGTACTTC.

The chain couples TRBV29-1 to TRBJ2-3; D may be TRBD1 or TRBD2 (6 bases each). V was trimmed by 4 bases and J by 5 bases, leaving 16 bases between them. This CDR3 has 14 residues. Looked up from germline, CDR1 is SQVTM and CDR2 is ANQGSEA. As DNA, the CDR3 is TGCAGCGTTGTACCTGACGGGGGCAGAGATACGCAGTATTTT. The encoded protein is CSVVPDGGRDTQYF.

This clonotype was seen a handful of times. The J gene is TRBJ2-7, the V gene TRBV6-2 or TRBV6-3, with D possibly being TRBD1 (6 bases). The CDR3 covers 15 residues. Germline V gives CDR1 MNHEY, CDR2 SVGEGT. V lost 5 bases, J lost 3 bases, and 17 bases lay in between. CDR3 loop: CASSKNRDPRYEQYF. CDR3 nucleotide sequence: TGTGCCAGCAGTAAAAACAGGGATCCCCGCTACGAGCAGTACTTC.

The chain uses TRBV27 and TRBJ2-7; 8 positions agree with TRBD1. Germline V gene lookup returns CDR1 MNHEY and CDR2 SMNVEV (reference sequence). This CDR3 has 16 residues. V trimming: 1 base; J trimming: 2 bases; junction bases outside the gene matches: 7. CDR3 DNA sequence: TGTGCCAGCAGTTTATACCCTACAGGGGGAGCCTACGAGCAGTACTTC. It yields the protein CASSLYPTGGAYEQYF.

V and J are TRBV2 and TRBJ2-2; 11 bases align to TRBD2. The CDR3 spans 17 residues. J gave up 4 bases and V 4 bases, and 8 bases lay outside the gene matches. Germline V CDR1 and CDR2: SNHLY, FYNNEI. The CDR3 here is CASSGHSGGAFTGELFF. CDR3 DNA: TGTGCCAGCAGTGGACATAGCGGGGGGGCCTTCACCGGGGAGCTGTTTTTT.

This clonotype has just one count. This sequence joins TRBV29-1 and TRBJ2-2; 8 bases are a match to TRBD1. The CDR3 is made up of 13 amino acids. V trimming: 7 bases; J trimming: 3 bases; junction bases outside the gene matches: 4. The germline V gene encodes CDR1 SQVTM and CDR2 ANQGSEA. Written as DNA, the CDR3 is TGCAGCGGACAGGGGATATACACCGGGGAGCTGTTTTTT. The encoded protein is CSGQGIYTGELFF.

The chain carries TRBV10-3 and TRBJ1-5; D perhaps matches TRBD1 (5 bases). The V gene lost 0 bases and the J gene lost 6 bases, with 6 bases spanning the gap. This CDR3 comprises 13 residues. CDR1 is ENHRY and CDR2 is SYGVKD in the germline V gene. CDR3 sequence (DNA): TGTGCCATCAGTGAGTCGGGGGTTCAGCCCCAGCATTTT. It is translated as CAISESGVQPQHF.

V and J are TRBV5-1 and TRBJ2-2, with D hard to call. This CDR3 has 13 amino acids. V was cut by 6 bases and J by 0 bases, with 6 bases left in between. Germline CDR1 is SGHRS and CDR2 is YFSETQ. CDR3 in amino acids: CASIGSNTGELFF. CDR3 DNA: TGCGCCAGCATTGGATCGAACACCGGGGAGCTGTTTTTT.

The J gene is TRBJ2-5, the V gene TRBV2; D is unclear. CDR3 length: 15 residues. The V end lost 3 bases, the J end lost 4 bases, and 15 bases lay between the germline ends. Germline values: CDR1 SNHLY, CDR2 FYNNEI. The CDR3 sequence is CASSDWSQLRETQYF. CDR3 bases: TGTGCCAGCAGTGATTGGTCACAGCTTCGAGAGACCCAGTACTTC.

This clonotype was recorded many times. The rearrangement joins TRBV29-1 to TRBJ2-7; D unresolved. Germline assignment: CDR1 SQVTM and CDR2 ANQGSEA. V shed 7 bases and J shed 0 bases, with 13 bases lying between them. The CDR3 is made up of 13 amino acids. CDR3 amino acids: CSGLRTDSYEQYF. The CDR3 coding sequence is TGCAGCGGGCTTAGGACGGACTCCTACGAGCAGTACTTC.

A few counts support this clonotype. CDR3 in DNA: TGTGCCATCAGTGAGTCGGTGGGCACGAACATTCAGTACTTC. Protein sequence: CAISESVGTNIQYF. V gene TRBV10-3 combines with J gene TRBJ2-4; D not certain. With 0 bases removed from V and 7 bases from J, the gap between germline ends came to 10 bases. The CDR3 runs 14 residues. Germline assignment: CDR1 ENHRY and CDR2 SYGVKD.

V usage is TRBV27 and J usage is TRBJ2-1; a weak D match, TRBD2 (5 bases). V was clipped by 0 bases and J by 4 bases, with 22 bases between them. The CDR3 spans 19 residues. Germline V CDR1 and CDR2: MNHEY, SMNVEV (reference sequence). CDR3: CASSLSFGLADTLYNEQFF. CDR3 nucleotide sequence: TGTGCCAGCAGTTTATCGTTCGGGCTAGCCGATACCTTATACAATGAGCAGTTCTTC.

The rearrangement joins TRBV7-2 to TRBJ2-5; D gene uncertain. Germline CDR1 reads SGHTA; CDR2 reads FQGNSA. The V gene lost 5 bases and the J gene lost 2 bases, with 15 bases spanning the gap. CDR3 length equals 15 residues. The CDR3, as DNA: TGTGCCAGCAGCAATAATCGGCTGGCGCAAGAGACCCAGTACTTC. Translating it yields CASSNNRLAQETQYF.

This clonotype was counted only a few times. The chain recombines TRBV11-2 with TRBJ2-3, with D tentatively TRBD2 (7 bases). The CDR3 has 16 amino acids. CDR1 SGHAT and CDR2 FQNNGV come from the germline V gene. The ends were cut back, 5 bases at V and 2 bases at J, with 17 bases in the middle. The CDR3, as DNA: TGTGCCAGCAGCCGAGTCTGGGGGGGGGCCACAGATACGCAGTATTTT. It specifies CASSRVWGGATDTQYF.

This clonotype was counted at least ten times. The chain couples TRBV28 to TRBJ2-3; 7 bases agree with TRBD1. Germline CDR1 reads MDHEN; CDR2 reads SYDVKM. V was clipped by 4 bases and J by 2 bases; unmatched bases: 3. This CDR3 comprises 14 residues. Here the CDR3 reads CASSSGTATDTQYF. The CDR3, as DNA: TGTGCCAGCAGTTCCGGGACAGCCACAGATACGCAGTATTTT. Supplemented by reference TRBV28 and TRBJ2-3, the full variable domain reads DVKVTQSSRYLVKRTGEKVFLECVQDMDHENMFWYRQDPGLGLRLIYFSYDVKMKEKGDIPEGYSVSREKKERFSLILESASTNQTSMYLCASSSGTATDTQYFGPGTRLTVL.

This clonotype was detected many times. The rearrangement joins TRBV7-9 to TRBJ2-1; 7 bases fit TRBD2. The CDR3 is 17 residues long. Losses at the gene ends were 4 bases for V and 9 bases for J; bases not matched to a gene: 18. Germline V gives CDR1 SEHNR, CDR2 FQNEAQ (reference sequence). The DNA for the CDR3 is TGTGCCAGCAGCTCTCTAGCGGAGGTGGCCGCGTACTTTGAGCAGTTCTTC. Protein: CASSSLAEVAAYFEQFF. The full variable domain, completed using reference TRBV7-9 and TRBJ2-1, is DTGVSQNPRHKITKRGQNVTFRCDPISEHNRLYWYRQTLGQGPEFLTYFQNEAQLEKSRLLSDRFSAERPKGSFSTLEIQRTEQGDSAMYLCASSSLAEVAAYFEQFFGPGTRLTVL.

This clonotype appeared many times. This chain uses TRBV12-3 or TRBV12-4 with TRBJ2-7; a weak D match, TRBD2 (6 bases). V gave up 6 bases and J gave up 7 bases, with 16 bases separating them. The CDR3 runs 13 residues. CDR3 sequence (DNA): TGTGCCAGCAGCATTGGGGGGTCGGATGAGCAGTACTTC. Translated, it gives CASSIGGSDEQYF.

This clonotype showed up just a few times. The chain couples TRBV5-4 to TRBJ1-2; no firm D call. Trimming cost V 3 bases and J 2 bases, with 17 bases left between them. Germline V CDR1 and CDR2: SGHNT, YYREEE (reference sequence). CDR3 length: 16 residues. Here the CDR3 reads CASSWKKRHPNYGYTF. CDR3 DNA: TGTGCCAGCAGCTGGAAAAAGAGACATCCGAACTATGGCTACACCTTC.